This TCR beta chain was identified during a study of T cell responses to AZD1222 COVID-19 vaccine (dated by TCRdb to 2020 to 2022). Background for the entire study: AZD1222 recipients whose second dose came at about 4 weeks and those whose second dose came at about 12 weeks were combined into one group, since spike-specific TCR depth and breadth did not differ between the two schedules. TCR sequencing covered more than 230 trial participants: 207 given two doses of AZD1222 and 26 given two doses of MenACWY control vaccine. Trial participants were enrolled by age into subgroups of 18-55, 56-69 and 70-plus years, and around 150, 29 and 61 TCR-sequenced participants, respectively, were included in these subgroups. The research as a whole found: Conclusions about previously exposed vaccinees were limited because only six AZD1222 recipients were SARS-CoV-2 seropositive at baseline. Most participants were white British and females outnumbered males, and the authors suggested that clonal diversity may have been underestimated. Epitopes outside the regions mutated in the B.1.351 and B.1.1.7 variants were reportedly recognized by nearly half of the unique spike-specific TCRs. In the small 56-69-year group, the increase in depth fell short of significance, most likely because of low power. A significant rise in spike-specific TCR breadth and depth was observed after two AZD1222 doses relative to day 0 and relative to MenACWY recipients. Because no day 14 peak-response samples were available, the repertoires could be characterized only after the peak T cell response. Vaccine-associated CD4 TCRs spanned the whole spike protein, with dominant responses in regions 160-218 and 743-854.

Between the V and J ends, shortened by 3 bases and 4 bases respectively, the junction contains 10 bases. The germline V gene yields MDHEN for CDR1 and SYDVKM for CDR2. The CDR3 sequence holds 14 residues, the cysteine and phenylalanine included. Of all the DNA, just the CDR3 is kept, 42 bases in frame from base 1. Read against the paper, the sample's time point label means: baseline before first vaccination. The vaccinee samples were drawn from two UK trials, COV001 and COV002, one of which was a single-blind randomized controlled phase 2/3 trial testing AZD1222 (ChAdOx1 nCoV-19) in healthy adults. For TCRbeta chain sequencing, PBMC samples from trial participants were taken at day 0 and at day 28 after the second dose. The CDR3 regions of human TCRbeta chains were analyzed by immunosequencing. On the study's bioinformatics: TCRs in the repertoires were compared against a reference library of SARS-CoV-2-specific TCRs that had been generated with the MIRA antigen-specificity platform. Breadth meant the fraction of unique TCRs that were SARS-CoV-2-associated, whereas depth meant the fraction of total T cells that were SARS-CoV-2-associated. Using the MIRA data, each spike-specific TCR was assigned both to the spike region to which the TCR was reactive and to a CD4 or CD8 class. Log10-transformed breadth and depth values were compared by one-way ANOVA with Sidak's multiple comparisons tests. Not all clones reach the TCRdb copy of this immuneACCESS table, which keeps in-frame sequences only. Checked studies attribute under half of the gap to unresolved V genes and leave the rest unexplained. From that table come the V and J calls and clone size; the DNA was used to work out D and trimming. For this sample there are more than 85,000 clones; nearly 90% appear just once. Jointly, the top ten make up around 3% of the sample.

Details on this clone: Its cognate antigen has yet to be identified. One base away there is no much larger clone; base qualities are not given.

This TCR was recovered from an adult in good health. The sequencing here drew on peripheral blood, taken on day 0 of AZD1222 vaccination. The sequence joins TRBV28 to TRBJ1-3; the D segment cannot be called with confidence. The CDR3 protein is CASSLISSGNTIYF. At the DNA level, the sequence is TGTGCCAGCAGTTTGATTTCTTCGGGAAACACCATATATTTT.